This TCR beta chain originates from a study of CD8+ T cells in alopecia areata. Looking at the study overall: It was oral tofacitinib, at 5 to 10 mg twice daily, that treated patients received. Study-wide results and caveats: Many expanded lesional clones persisted in scalp and blood during tofacitinib treatment.

The V gene lost 1 base and the J gene lost 4 bases, with 15 bases spanning the gap. The CDR3 totals 15 residues. Germline V gene data show CDR1 as SQVTM and CDR2 as ANQGSEA. Only one count was recorded for this clone. The antigen remains unidentified. The treatment is: oral pan-JAK inhibitor, 5-10 mg twice daily. Researchers took lesional scalp punch biopsies and peripheral blood from people who were alopecia areata patients. The researchers isolated CD4+ and CD8+ T cells from PBMCs by sorting. Sequencing templates came from extracted RNA that was reverse transcribed into cDNA. Measured with immunoSEQ multiplex PCR; TCRdb has only the in-frame clones, and not every one. Of about 140,000 clones listed, roughly nine tenths were seen once; the top ten hold under 15%.

The material sequenced was CD8+ T cells sorted from blood, taken at week 4, from a patient treated with tofacitinib. The chain is built from TRBV29-1 and TRBJ2-3, with D perhaps being TRBD1 or TRBD2 (6 bases each). This sequence originates from a human donor with alopecia areata. CDR3 nucleotide sequence: TGCAGCGTTGAAGTAGACGGGGGCGCCGCAGATACGCAGTATTTT. This encodes CSVEVDGGAADTQYF.